This T cell receptor beta chain was sequenced in a study of shared clonotypes between healthy human individuals. Background on the study: Donors, aged 18 to 49, were a couple of women and three men.

Deep level was the assay's run setting. Using immunoSEQ multiplex PCR, the repertoire was profiled, and TCRdb retains in-frame clones only, with some absent. This table holds hundreds of thousands of clones, approximately 96% found once. This clone showed up just once. Its antigen is undetermined. The naive CD8 fraction comprised CD45RO-negative cells positively selected for CCR7 and excluded terminally differentiated effector memory CD45RA+ cells. Notes on the study in general: Rarefaction analysis demonstrated incomplete sorted-subset sequencing notwithstanding large depth.

This TCR came from a woman aged 25 to 39 in good health. The sequenced sample consisted of naive CD8+ T cells sorted from blood.

CDR3 loop: CASNPGGKAQPQHF. The CDR3 DNA follows: TGTGCCAGTAACCCAGGGGGAAAGGCTCAGCCCCAGCATTTT. The rearrangement joins TRBV19 to TRBJ1-5; 7 nucleotides line up with TRBD1. This CDR3 region has 14 residues. The germline V gene has CDR1 LNHDA and CDR2 SQIVND (reference sequence). The V gene end was trimmed by 7 bases and the J gene end by 6 bases; junction bases not matched to a gene: 9.